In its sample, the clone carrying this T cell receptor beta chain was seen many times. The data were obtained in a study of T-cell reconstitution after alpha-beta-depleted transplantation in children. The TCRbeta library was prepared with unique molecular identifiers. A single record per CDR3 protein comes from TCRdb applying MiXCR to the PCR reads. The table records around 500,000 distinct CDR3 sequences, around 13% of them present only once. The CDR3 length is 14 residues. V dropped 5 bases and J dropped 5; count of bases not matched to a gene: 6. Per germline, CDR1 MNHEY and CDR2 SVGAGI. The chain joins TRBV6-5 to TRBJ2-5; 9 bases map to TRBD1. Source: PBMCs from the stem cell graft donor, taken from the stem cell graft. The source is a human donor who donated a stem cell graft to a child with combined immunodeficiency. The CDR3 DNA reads TGTGCCAGCAGTAGGACAGGGGTTGGGGAGACCCAGTACTTC. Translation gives CASSRTGVGETQYF.